The 2 T cell receptor beta chains in this list originate from one sample, sequenced in a study of blood T cells in healthy people across ages. PCR was performed a second time for about 7 to 12 cycles using a sample-barcoded 5' primer and a J-beta primer mix. One entry per CDR3 protein results from TCRdb running MiXCR on the 5' RACE reads. The table includes roughly 1,300,000 distinct CDR3 sequences, 59% detected once. Sequenced material: blood. The receptors were gathered from a man aged 18 to 30 in good health.

V gene TRBV12-3 or TRBV12-4 combines with J gene TRBJ1-1; D is possibly TRBD1 (6 bases). This CDR3 is built from 14 residues. Trimming left V 3 bases short and J 3 bases short, with 11 bases between. This CDR3 is CASSFGGQDTEAFF. In nucleotides, the CDR3 is TGTGCCAGCAGTTTCGGGGGGCAGGACACTGAAGCTTTCTTT.

V usage is TRBV5-6 and J usage is TRBJ2-1; D might be TRBD2 (5 bases). The germline CDR1 and CDR2 sequences are SGHDT and YYEEEE. This CDR3 has 15 amino acids. V was trimmed by 4 bases and J by 2 bases, leaving 13 bases between them. This chain's CDR3 is CASSPTGSAYNEQFF. In DNA, the CDR3 is TGTGCCAGCAGCCCAACGGGGAGTGCCTACAATGAGCAGTTCTTC.